This entry concerns a single T cell receptor (beta chain). Its specificity is not known. This sample was included in a study of T cells in narcolepsy. Study-level information: Patients with NT1 or NT2 and healthy control donors were enrolled. Study-wide results and caveats: Blood of same and different patients, but not healthy controls, reportedly held recurring autoreactive clonotypes. Some memory CD4+ repertoires had no autoreactive clone sequences. Comparing one patient's CSF and blood CD4+ clonotypes highlighted HCRT- and TRIB2-specific autoreactive clonotypes.

V gave up 3 bases and J gave up 9 bases, with 15 bases separating them. This CDR3 has 13 amino acids. Germline values: CDR1 SGHAT, CDR2 FQNNGV. The repertoire was sequenced with immunoSEQ multiplex PCR; TCRdb's copy has only in-frame clones and lacks some. Of tens of thousands of clones listed, more than 65% are singletons. The chain uses TRBV11-2 and TRBJ2-7; D is undetermined. Specimen: memory (CD45RA-) CD4+ T cells from blood. This TCR was sampled from a human donor in good health. CDR3 nucleotide sequence: TGTGCCAGCAGCTTGTACGAGTCCCTAGGGCAGTACTTC. Its protein product is CASSLYESLGQYF.